One and the same sample provided the 26 T cell receptor beta chains below, sequenced in a study of shared clonotypes between healthy human individuals. TCRdb's copy holds only in-frame clones and misses some; the assay was immunoSEQ multiplex PCR. The sample includes some 2,000,000 clones, around 95% of them seen just once. The sequencing sample was made of naive CD4+ T cells sorted from blood. The sample's subset: CD45RA+ positively selected. These receptors all come from a man aged 18 to 29 in good health.

The chain joins TRBV10-3 to TRBJ2-3; 7 bases map to TRBD2. J lost 1 base, V lost 10 bases, and 2 bases had no gene match. The CDR3 is 12 residues long. CDR1 is ENHRY and CDR2 is SYGVKD in the germline V gene. The CDR3 region is CATAGGTDTQYF. The CDR3 nucleotides read TGTGCCACCGCGGGGGGCACAGATACGCAGTATTTT.

This chain uses TRBV6-5 with TRBJ2-2; D unresolved. CDR1 and CDR2 (germline): MNHEY, SVGAGI. Deletions cut 3 bases from V and 7 bases from J, with 9 bases between. This CDR3 has 13 residues. CDR3 protein: CASSYGVYGELFF. DNA of the CDR3: TGTGCCAGCAGTTATGGGGTTTACGGGGAGCTGTTTTTT.

The chain has TRBV19 and TRBJ2-7; TRBD1 matches at 8 bases. Germline V CDR1 and CDR2: LNHDA, SQIVND (reference sequence). V shed 3 bases, J shed 7 bases, and the junction held 5 bases outside the gene matches. The CDR3 totals 13 residues. The CDR3 sequence is CASSIGQGVEQYF. CDR3 nucleotide sequence: TGTGCCAGTAGTATTGGACAGGGAGTGGAGCAGTACTTC.

V usage is TRBV5-1 and J usage is TRBJ1-1, with 7 bases lining up with TRBD1. Germline values: CDR1 SGHRS, CDR2 YFSETQ. Trimming cost V 4 bases and J 4 bases; bases outside gene matches: 16. CDR3 length: 17 residues. CDR3 coding DNA: TGCGCCAGCAGCATTGGGTCGACAGGGACATTGAGCACTGAAGCTTTCTTT. It encodes CASSIGSTGTLSTEAFF.

The genes are TRBV5-1 and TRBJ2-1, with TRBD2 identical over 12 bases. After removal of 7 bases from V and 7 bases from J, the junction contained 3 bases not matched to a gene. Germline-derived CDR1 and CDR2 are SGHRS and YFSETQ. CDR3 size: 13 residues. The CDR3 loop reads CASGGTSGNEQFF. The CDR3 DNA is TGCGCCAGCGGAGGGACTAGCGGGAATGAGCAGTTCTTC. The variable domain in full, completed from reference TRBV5-1 and TRBJ2-1, reads KAGVTQTPRYLIKTRGQQVTLSCSPISGHRSVSWYQQTPGQGLQFLFEYFSETQRNKGNFPGRFSGRQFSNSRSEMNVSTLELGDSALYLCASGGTSGNEQFFGPGTRLTVL.

The table lists this clone with a count of one. The genes are TRBV9 and TRBJ2-3; D is perhaps TRBD2 (6 bases). The germline V gene encodes CDR1 SGDLS and CDR2 YYNGEE. The CDR3 has 15 residues. V gave up 3 bases and J gave up 2 bases, with 13 bases separating them. CDR3 DNA sequence: TGTGCCAGCAGCGGGAGGGGCCTGTACACAGATACGCAGTATTTT. The encoded protein is CASSGRGLYTDTQYF.

J is TRBJ2-4 and V is TRBV15; D remains ambiguous. The CDR3 is 13 amino acids. Trimming pared 8 bases from V and 0 bases from J, leaving 8 bases between. Germline loops: CDR1 LNHNV, CDR2 YYDKDF (reference sequence). In nucleotides, the CDR3 is TGTGCCACCCAGGTATTAGCCAAAAACATTCAGTACTTC. It is translated as CATQVLAKNIQYF.

The gene calls are TRBV27 and TRBJ2-7, with 8 bases fitting TRBD1. The germline gives CDR1 MNHEY, CDR2 SMNVEV (reference sequence). With V trimmed by 1 base and J by 2 bases, 7 bases remained unmatched. The CDR3 consists of 16 residues. CDR3: CASSLWSTGGPYEQYF. CDR3 DNA sequence: TGTGCCAGCAGTTTATGGTCCACAGGGGGTCCCTACGAGCAGTACTTC.

This sequence joins TRBV27 and TRBJ1-5; D is possibly TRBD1 (5 bases). The germline V and J ends were trimmed by 2 bases and 6 bases, with 11 bases remaining between them. The germline gives CDR1 MNHEY, CDR2 SMNVEV (reference sequence). The CDR3 is 14 residues long. The CDR3 nucleotides are TGTGCCAGCAGTTTACAGGGAAATAGTCAGCCCCAGCATTTT. This translates into CASSLQGNSQPQHF.

With respect to this clone: The same CDR3 is also encoded by other DNA sequences in this sample. The rearrangement joins TRBV2 to TRBJ2-2; no definite D call. The CDR3 is 11 residues long. Germline loops: CDR1 SNHLY, CDR2 FYNNEI. Trimming pared 6 bases from V and 6 bases from J, leaving 5 bases between. This CDR3 is CASRGAGELFF. The DNA of the CDR3 is TGTGCCAGCAGGGGTGCCGGGGAGCTGTTTTTT.

V usage is TRBV19 and J usage is TRBJ1-6; D is ambiguous. V dropped 2 bases and J dropped 5 bases, with 13 bases sitting between them. This CDR3 region has 16 residues. Per the germline V gene, CDR1 is LNHDA and CDR2 is SQIVND (reference sequence). The CDR3 is CASSIWGAGNNSPLHF. As DNA, the CDR3 is TGTGCCAGTAGTATATGGGGTGCGGGGAATAATTCACCCCTCCACTTT.

The V call is TRBV2, the J call TRBJ2-2, with D maybe TRBD1 (7 bases). The CDR3 sequence is 17 residues long. Germline lookup yields CDR1 SNHLY and CDR2 FYNNEI. V was clipped by 7 bases and J by 4 bases, with 22 bases between them. The CDR3 sequence: CASNTRRGQGGTGELFF. The DNA of the CDR3 is TGTGCCAGCAACACCCGAAGGGGGCAGGGAGGCACCGGGGAGCTGTTTTTT. The full variable domain, its missing parts supplied by reference TRBV2 and TRBJ2-2, is EPEVTQTPSHQVTQMGQEVILRCVPISNHLYFYWYRQILGQKVEFLVSFYNNEISEKSEIFDDQFSVERPDGSNFTLKIRSTKLEDSAMYFCASNTRRGQGGTGELFFGEGSRLTVL.

On this clone: This same CDR3 is encoded by further DNA sequences in the sample. This sequence joins TRBV2 and TRBJ2-5; TRBD2 matches 7 bases. With V trimmed by 6 bases and J by 2 bases, 3 bases remained unmatched. This CDR3 has 13 residues. Germline assignment: CDR1 SNHLY and CDR2 FYNNEI. This CDR3 is CASSRLAQETQYF. Here the CDR3 DNA reads TGTGCCAGCAGCCGACTAGCTCAAGAGACCCAGTACTTC.

This chain joins TRBV2 and TRBJ1-2; no reliable D call. Trimming took off 4 bases at V and 1 base at J, with 10 bases between the two ends. The CDR3 is 14 residues long. CDR1 and CDR2 from the germline V gene are SNHLY and FYNNEI. DNA of the CDR3: TGTGCCAGCAGTGCTACCAGGAGTAACTATGGCTACACCTTC. It encodes CASSATRSNYGYTF.

The DNA for the CDR3 is TGTGCCAGCAGTCACCCGGTGTGGGGGACGTACGAGCAGTACTTC. As protein: CASSHPVWGTYEQYF. This sequence joins TRBV2 and TRBJ2-7, with D perhaps matching TRBD1 or TRBD2 (5 bases each). This CDR3 has 15 residues. The V end lost 5 bases, the J end lost 4 bases, and 18 bases lay between the germline ends. CDR1 and CDR2 from the germline V gene are SNHLY and FYNNEI.

With respect to this clone: In the same sample, other DNA sequences code for this CDR3. The chain combines TRBV6-5 with TRBJ2-1; 11 bases match TRBD2. The CDR3 contains 15 residues. The germline V gene has CDR1 MNHEY and CDR2 SVGAGI. V dropped 5 bases and J dropped 2; count of bases not matched to a gene: 2. DNA of the CDR3: TGTGCCAGCAGTCCACTAGCGGGAGCCTACAATGAGCAGTTCTTC. Its translation is CASSPLAGAYNEQFF.

The chain combines TRBV6-5 with TRBJ1-6; 9 nucleotides agree with TRBD1. The CDR3 is 15 amino acids. The junction had 2 bases not matched to a gene; V was cut back by 1 base and J by 7 bases. Looked up from germline, CDR1 is MNHEY and CDR2 is SVGAGI. The CDR3 DNA reads TGTGCCAGCAGTTACTTACAGGGGGCGAATTCACCCCTCCACTTT. This translates into CASSYLQGANSPLHF.

V is TRBV6-6 and J is TRBJ1-4; D ambiguous. Germline V gene data show CDR1 as MNHNY and CDR2 as SVGAGI (reference sequence). The CDR3 spans 12 residues. V was clipped by 5 bases and J by 8 bases, with 9 bases between them. DNA of the CDR3: TGTGCCAGCAGTAGATACGAAGAAAAACTGTTTTTT. Residues: CASSRYEEKLFF.

V gene TRBV19 combines with J gene TRBJ1-3; D is undetermined. Trimming took off 3 bases at V and 5 bases at J, with 2 bases between the two ends. CDR1 is LNHDA and CDR2 is SQIVND in the germline V gene (reference sequence). The CDR3 has 11 residues. Here the CDR3 DNA reads TGTGCCAGTAGTATTCGAAACACCATATATTTT. Amino acid sequence: CASSIRNTIYF. Supplemented by reference TRBV19 and TRBJ1-3, the full variable domain reads DGGITQSPKYLFRKEGQNVTLSCEQNLNHDAMYWYRQDPGQGLRLIYYSQIVNDFQKGDIAEGYSVSREKKESFPLTVTSAQKNPTAFYLCASSIRNTIYFGEGSWLTVV.

The chain joins TRBV10-1 to TRBJ2-7; 8 positions agree with TRBD2. The CDR3 sequence is 15 residues long. With V trimmed by 0 bases and J by 3 bases, 4 bases remained unmatched. Looked up from germline, CDR1 is WNHNN and CDR2 is SYGVQD (reference sequence). The CDR3 DNA reads TGCGCCAGCAGTGAGTCGGGCGGGAGGTTCTACGAGCAGTACTTC. This translates into CASSESGGRFYEQYF.

Note on this clone: This sample includes further DNA sequences coding for the same CDR3. This sequence joins TRBV5-4 and TRBJ2-1; D remains unclear. V lost 0 bases to trimming and J lost 6 bases, with 4 bases between them. Germline V CDR1 and CDR2: SGHNT, YYREEE (reference sequence). The CDR3 is made up of 12 amino acids. CDR3 in amino acids: CASSLGGNEQFF. The DNA of the CDR3 is TGTGCCAGCAGCTTGGGCGGCAATGAGCAGTTCTTC.

V usage is TRBV11-2 and J usage is TRBJ2-1, with D unresolved. Germline V CDR1 and CDR2: SGHAT, FQNNGV. Trimming shortened V by 1 base and J by 0 bases, and 7 bases separated the two germline ends. CDR3 size: 15 residues. The CDR3 spells CASSLAGPSYNEQFF. The CDR3 region has the DNA TGTGCCAGCAGCTTAGCGGGCCCCTCCTACAATGAGCAGTTCTTC.

The rearrangement joins TRBV21-1 to TRBJ2-7; the table names TRBD2, a call not compared with the DNA. TRBV21-1 is tagged as a pseudogene. This CDR3 is built from 16 residues. CDR3 nucleotides: TGTGCCAGCGGTAGCAGGCGGGGGGCCAGTAAGGACGAGCAGTACTTC. Residues: CASGSRRGASKDEQYF.

V gene TRBV7-2 combines with J gene TRBJ1-1; D gene unclear. Looked up from germline, CDR1 is SGHTA and CDR2 is FQGNSA. The CDR3 runs to 16 residues. Trimming removed 1 base at V and 3 bases at J, with 15 bases between. CDR3 coding DNA: TGTGCCAGCAGCTTAGGTCGTCCAGTTTGGGACACTGAAGCTTTCTTT. Protein: CASSLGRPVWDTEAFF.

A remark on this clone: Additional DNA sequences in this sample encode the identical CDR3. The chain links TRBV30 to TRBJ2-2; no clear D. Trimming took 0 bases from V and 5 from J, leaving 4 bases between them. The CDR3 extends over 12 amino acids. Germline CDR1 GTSNPN, CDR2 SVGIG (reference sequence). CDR3 amino acids: CAWSVQTGELFF. CDR3 bases: TGTGCCTGGAGTGTACAGACCGGGGAGCTGTTTTTT.

The J gene is TRBJ2-2, the V gene TRBV25-1; D gene uncertain. Looked up from germline, CDR1 is MGHDK and CDR2 is SYGVNS. CDR3 size: 14 residues. The V end was cut by 7 bases, the J end by 1 base, with 10 bases between. The CDR3 spells CASKEFGNTGELFF. The CDR3 coding sequence is TGTGCCAGCAAAGAATTTGGGAACACCGGGGAGCTGTTTTTT.